This T cell receptor beta chain stems from a study of early T cells in non-severe SARS-CoV-2 infection. Study in general: Whole-blood bulk RNA, unsorted, was sequenced, and chains were unpaired.

The length of the CDR3 is 13 residues. V dropped 1 base and J dropped 2 bases, with 5 bases sitting between them. Germline V gene lookup returns CDR1 SGHTA and CDR2 FQGNSA. Unique molecular identifiers were added to individual cDNA molecules. MiXCR, applied by TCRdb to the 5' RACE reads, yields one record per CDR3 protein. This sample has around 30,000 distinct CDR3 sequences; roughly 5.3% occur once, and the top ten carry around 23%. This clonotype was counted many times. Its antigen is not known. The study, taken as a whole, reports: A preference for anti-spike CD8 responses marked VDJdb matching, which missed private and CD4 specificities.

This TCR came from an adult who was a healthcare worker with PCR-confirmed SARS-CoV-2 infection or an uninfected control (not recorded which). Input material: whole blood. V usage is TRBV7-2 and J usage is TRBJ1-2; D is unresolved. The CDR3 reads CASSLDTNYGYTF. CDR3 sequence (DNA): TGTGCCAGCAGCTTAGATACAAACTATGGCTACACCTTC.